The 27 T cell receptor beta chains given below trace back to one sample, sequenced in a study of control samples from healthy donors and cancer patients. The table came from immunoSEQ multiplex PCR; TCRdb's copy has only in-frame clones and leaves some out. The table lists 140,000 to 150,000 clones, approximately 91% of them singletons. The sample consisted of blood. Receptors originate from a man aged 25-45 years in good health.

The rearrangement links TRBV7-2 to TRBJ1-2, with D unclear. The CDR3 is 15 amino acids. V was cut by 5 bases and J by 7 bases, with 20 bases left in between. The germline V gene encodes CDR1 SGHTA and CDR2 FQGNSA. This chain's CDR3 is CASSAHPGPGFGYTF. In DNA form, the CDR3 reads TGTGCCAGCAGCGCCCACCCCGGGCCGGGGTTTGGCTACACCTTC.

The J gene is TRBJ2-5, the V gene TRBV6-5; TRBD1 is a possible D gene (6 bases). This CDR3 spans 13 amino acids. Between the trimmed V and J ends, which lost 7 bases and 2 bases, there was a span of 11 bases. The germline CDR1 and CDR2 sequences are MNHEY and SVGAGI. This CDR3 is CASKRTAQETQYF. Here the CDR3 DNA reads TGTGCCAGCAAAAGGACAGCACAAGAGACCCAGTACTTC.

V is TRBV3-1 (or the pseudogene TRBV3-2) and J is TRBJ1-2; D is perhaps TRBD1 (5 bases). The CDR3 runs 15 residues. The germline V gene encodes CDR1 LGHDT and CDR2 YNNKEL (reference sequence). V shed 5 bases and J shed 0 bases, with 13 bases lying between them. CDR3 sequence: CASSTLSGTNYGYTF. The CDR3 DNA follows: TGTGCCAGCAGCACCCTTTCAGGGACTAACTATGGCTACACCTTC.

The V call is TRBV24-1, the J call TRBJ2-1, with D possibly being TRBD1 (5 bases). V shed 4 bases and J shed 4 bases, with 13 bases lying between them. CDR3 size: 15 residues. The V gene's germline CDR1 is KGHDR and CDR2 SFDVKD. The CDR3 loop reads CATSDRWTSYNEQFF. CDR3 bases: TGTGCCACCAGTGACCGCTGGACATCTTACAATGAGCAGTTCTTC.

The chain links TRBV25-1 to TRBJ2-5; 8 positions match TRBD2. Germline lookup yields CDR1 MGHDK and CDR2 SYGVNS. Trimming cost V 3 bases and J 3 bases; bases outside gene matches: 6. The CDR3 runs 15 residues. CDR3 protein: CASSESGRREETQYF. The CDR3, as DNA: TGTGCCAGCAGTGAGAGCGGGAGACGGGAAGAGACCCAGTACTTC.

The gene calls are TRBV28 and TRBJ2-7, with D unresolved. The germline V gene has CDR1 MDHEN and CDR2 SYDVKM. V was trimmed by 2 bases and J by 0 bases, leaving 2 bases between them. This CDR3 has 12 amino acids. CDR3 region: CASSLGSYEQYF. CDR3 nucleotide sequence: TGTGCCAGCAGTTTAGGCTCCTACGAGCAGTACTTC.

The chain combines TRBV11-1 with TRBJ2-1; 7 nucleotides agree with TRBD2. The J segment lost 6 bases and the V segment lost 3 bases, leaving 8 bases of the junction unmatched. This CDR3 has 15 amino acids. Per the germline V gene, CDR1 is SGHAT and CDR2 is FQDESV (reference sequence). CDR3 sequence: CASSFTGGVPNEQFF. The CDR3 DNA reads TGTGCCAGCAGCTTCACGGGGGGAGTACCCAATGAGCAGTTCTTC. Combining the CDR3 with reference TRBV11-1 and TRBJ2-1 gives the whole variable domain EAEVAQSPRYKITEKSQAVAFWCDPISGHATLYWYRQILGQGPELLVQFQDESVVDDSQLPKDRFSAERLKGVDSTLKIQPAELGDSAMYLCASSFTGGVPNEQFFGPGTRLTVL.

This clone is judged medium-sized. This chain connects TRBV6-4 to TRBJ2-2; 8 nucleotides agree with TRBD2. Germline V gene lookup returns CDR1 MRHNA and CDR2 SNTAGT. The length of the CDR3 is 15 residues. The J segment lost 5 bases and the V segment lost 7 bases, leaving 9 bases of the junction unmatched. CDR3 DNA: TGTGCCAGCAAATCCGAAGCGGGGGAGACCGGGGAGCTGTTTTTT. It codes for CASKSEAGETGELFF.

The chain is built from TRBV25-1 and TRBJ1-2; D unclear. CDR1 is MGHDK, CDR2 SYGVNS, per germline. CDR3 size: 13 residues. V was cut by 6 bases and J by 4 bases, with 12 bases left in between. CDR3 nucleotides: TGTGCCAGCAGCACCGGGCATACCTATGGCTACACCTTC. This codes for CASSTGHTYGYTF.

The V call is TRBV9, the J call TRBJ1-2, with 9 bases that match TRBD1. CDR1 and CDR2 from the germline V gene are SGDLS and YYNGEE. J lost 4 bases, V lost 0 bases, and 1 base had no gene match. The CDR3 is 14 amino acids. CDR3 residues: CASSVGTGAYGYTF. The CDR3 DNA sequence: TGTGCCAGCAGCGTAGGGACAGGGGCCTATGGCTACACCTTC.

The V gene is TRBV20-1, the J gene TRBJ2-7; D uncertain. Germline loops: CDR1 DFQATT, CDR2 SNEGSKA (reference sequence). With 3 bases removed from V and 2 bases from J, the gap between germline ends came to 14 bases. This CDR3 spans 14 amino acids. The DNA for the CDR3 is TGCAGTGCTAGTGGACGGACCCAAGCCTACGAGCAGTACTTC. Amino acids: CSASGRTQAYEQYF.

The rearrangement joins TRBV9 to TRBJ1-1, with 10 bases fitting TRBD1. From germline, CDR1 is SGDLS and CDR2 YYNGEE. V trimming: 4 bases; J trimming: 8 bases; junction bases outside the gene matches: 5. The CDR3 contains 13 residues. CDR3 protein: CASSPRTGGEAFF. In DNA, the CDR3 is TGTGCCAGCAGCCCCCGGACAGGGGGGGAAGCTTTCTTT.

The V and J genes are TRBV14 and TRBJ2-7; 9 bases map to TRBD1. The length of the CDR3 is 15 residues. Unmatched junction bases numbered 5, after V lost 4 bases and J lost 1 base. Looked up from germline, CDR1 is SGHDN and CDR2 is FVKESK. As DNA, the CDR3 is TGTGCCAGCAGCCGATCCGGGACAGGGTCCTACGAGCAGTACTTC. Translated: CASSRSGTGSYEQYF.

The J gene is TRBJ1-2, the V gene TRBV24-1, with D possibly matching TRBD1 (6 bases). Trimming stripped 4 bases from V and 9 bases from J, with 14 bases between. Looked up from germline, CDR1 is KGHDR and CDR2 is SFDVKD. The CDR3 contains 13 residues. Here the CDR3 reads CATSESGDISYTF. The CDR3 bases are TGTGCCACCAGTGAGTCCGGGGACATCAGCTACACCTTC.

This clone has a single count. The rearrangement uses TRBV4-2 and TRBJ1-4; D not resolved. Looked up from germline, CDR1 is LGHNA and CDR2 is YNFKEQ. V was pared by 1 base and J by 6 bases, with 15 bases between. The length of the CDR3 is 16 residues. The CDR3 bases are TGTGCCAGCAGCCAAGTTCAGCGGAATTCTCATGAAAAACTGTTTTTT. Its protein product is CASSQVQRNSHEKLFF.

This clone was detected once. The V call is TRBV25-1, the J call TRBJ2-5; unclear D gene. Trimming left V 4 bases short and J 2 bases short, with 14 bases between. The length of the CDR3 is 15 residues. Germline-derived CDR1 and CDR2 are MGHDK and SYGVNS. The CDR3 is CASSGGWTAQETQYF. CDR3 DNA: TGTGCCAGCAGTGGGGGTTGGACGGCTCAAGAGACCCAGTACTTC.

V and J are TRBV4-3 and TRBJ2-3, with D maybe TRBD2 (6 bases). CDR1 and CDR2 from the germline V gene are LGHNA and YSLEER. The CDR3 spans 16 residues. V lost 0 bases and J lost 4, with 14 bases in between. This CDR3 reads CASSQDRQGGADTQYF. CDR3 nucleotides: TGCGCCAGCAGCCAAGATCGGCAGGGAGGCGCAGATACGCAGTATTTT.

This clone is medium-sized (0.01 to 0.1%) by share. The J gene is TRBJ2-7, the V gene TRBV25-1; TRBD2 might be the D (5 bases). CDR1 is MGHDK and CDR2 is SYGVNS in the germline V gene. The CDR3 loop spans 13 amino acids. The V and J ends lost 5 bases and 1 base respectively, with 9 bases between them. For the CDR3, the DNA is TGTGCCAGCAGTCTCCGGGGTTCCTACGAGCAGTACTTC. This encodes CASSLRGSYEQYF.

The genes are TRBV2 and TRBJ2-7; D might be TRBD1 (6 bases). Trimming pared 3 bases from V and 3 bases from J, leaving 15 bases between. The CDR3 has 15 residues. CDR1 and CDR2 (germline): SNHLY, FYNNEI. CDR3 sequence: CASSDSQGNYYEQYF. CDR3 DNA: TGTGCCAGCAGTGACTCACAGGGAAACTACTACGAGCAGTACTTC.

The rearrangement uses TRBV7-2 and TRBJ2-5; D is unresolved. The CDR3 length is 13 residues. Trimming removed 1 base from V and 4 bases from J, with 7 bases in between. Germline values: CDR1 SGHTA, CDR2 FQGNSA. The CDR3 reads CASSLGSVETQYF. The CDR3 DNA reads as TGTGCCAGCAGCTTAGGGTCAGTAGAGACCCAGTACTTC.

This chain links TRBV7-8 with TRBJ2-1; D uncertain. V was trimmed by 5 bases and J by 8 bases, leaving 10 bases between them. Germline CDR1 SGHVS, CDR2 FQNEAQ. The CDR3 is 12 residues long. The CDR3: CASSPQQYEQFF. CDR3 nucleotide sequence: TGTGCCAGCAGCCCACAACAATATGAGCAGTTCTTC.

The chain couples TRBV25-1 to TRBJ2-1, with 7 bases lining up with TRBD2. CDR3 length equals 14 residues. V was clipped by 7 bases and J by 4 bases; unmatched bases: 7. The germline V gene has CDR1 MGHDK and CDR2 SYGVNS. The CDR3 region is CASTKRDRYNEQFF. The CDR3 coding sequence is TGTGCCAGCACAAAGCGGGATAGGTACAATGAGCAGTTCTTC.

The chain couples TRBV19 to TRBJ1-2; weak D call: TRBD1 (6 bases). With 6 bases removed from V and 4 bases from J, the gap between germline ends came to 15 bases. The CDR3 has 14 residues. Germline-derived CDR1 and CDR2 are LNHDA and SQIVND (reference sequence). This chain's CDR3 is CASSSGTNTYGYTF. Here the CDR3 DNA reads TGTGCCAGTAGCTCCGGGACAAACACCTATGGCTACACCTTC.

This chain joins TRBV11-2 and TRBJ1-3, with D hard to call. Deletions cut 5 bases from V and 8 bases from J, with 7 bases between. The CDR3 runs 11 residues. Germline CDR1 reads SGHAT; CDR2 reads FQNNGV. The CDR3 spells CASSISDTIYF. For the CDR3, the DNA is TGTGCCAGCAGCATATCGGACACCATATATTTT.

With regard to this clone: Other nucleotide sequences from this sample produce the same CDR3. V is TRBV15 and J is TRBJ2-5; the D is unclear. The CDR3 is 15 residues long. The germline V gene has CDR1 LNHNV and CDR2 YYDKDF (reference sequence). V lost 0 bases and J 1 base, leaving 9 bases between the germline ends. The CDR3 protein is CATSRDLQAQETQYF. The CDR3 region has the DNA TGTGCCACCAGCAGAGATCTGCAGGCCCAAGAGACCCAGTACTTC. The variable domain in full, completed from reference TRBV15 and TRBJ2-5, reads DAMVIQNPRYQVTQFGKPVTLSCSQTLNHNVMYWYQQKSSQAPKLLFHYYDKDFNNEADTPDNFQSRRPNTSFCFLDIRSPGLGDTAMYLCATSRDLQAQETQYFGPGTRLLVL.

J is TRBJ1-2 and V is TRBV13, with D perhaps matching TRBD1 (6 bases). The CDR3 loop spans 16 amino acids. Trimming removed 1 base at V and 6 bases at J, with 18 bases between. Germline CDR1 PRHDT, CDR2 FYEKMQ (reference sequence). CDR3 protein: CASSLAGPQGFHGYTF. CDR3 nucleotides: TGTGCCAGCAGCTTAGCGGGTCCACAGGGTTTCCATGGCTACACCTTC.

J is TRBJ1-4 and V is TRBV27; D possibly corresponds to TRBD1 (5 bases). The V and J ends lost 5 bases and 6 bases respectively, with 22 bases between them. There are 17 residues in the CDR3. Germline V gives CDR1 MNHEY, CDR2 SMNVEV (reference sequence). The CDR3 bases are TGTGCCAGCAGTCCAGACAGTTGGGCAGGGTCGTATGAAAAACTGTTTTTT. This codes for CASSPDSWAGSYEKLFF.